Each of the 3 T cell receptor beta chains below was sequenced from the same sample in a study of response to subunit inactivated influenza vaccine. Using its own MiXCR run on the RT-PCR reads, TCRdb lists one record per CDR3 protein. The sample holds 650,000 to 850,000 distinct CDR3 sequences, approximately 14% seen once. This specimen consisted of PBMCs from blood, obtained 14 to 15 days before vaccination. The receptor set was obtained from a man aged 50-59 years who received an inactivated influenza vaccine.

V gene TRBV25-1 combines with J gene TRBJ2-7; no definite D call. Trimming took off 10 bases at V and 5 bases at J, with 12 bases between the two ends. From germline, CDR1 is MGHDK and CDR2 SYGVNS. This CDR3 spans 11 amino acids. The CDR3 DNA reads TGTGCCACCCAATTGTCGGACGAGCAGTACTTC. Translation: CATQLSDEQYF.

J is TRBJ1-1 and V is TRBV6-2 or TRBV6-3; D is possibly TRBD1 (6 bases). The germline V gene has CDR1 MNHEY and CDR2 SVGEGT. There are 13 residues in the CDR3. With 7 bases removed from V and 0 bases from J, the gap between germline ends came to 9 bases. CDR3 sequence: CASKRDMNTEAFF. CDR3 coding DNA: TGTGCCAGCAAGCGGGACATGAACACTGAAGCTTTCTTT.

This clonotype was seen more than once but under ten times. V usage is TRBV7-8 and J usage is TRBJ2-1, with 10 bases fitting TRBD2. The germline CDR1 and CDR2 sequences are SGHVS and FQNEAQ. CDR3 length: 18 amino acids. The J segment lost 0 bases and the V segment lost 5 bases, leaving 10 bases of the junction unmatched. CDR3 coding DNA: TGTGCCAGCAGCCCCTATCGGACTAGCGGTAACTCCTACAATGAGCAGTTCTTC. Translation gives CASSPYRTSGNSYNEQFF. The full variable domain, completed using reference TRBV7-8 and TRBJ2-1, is GAGVSQSPRYKVAKRGQDVALRCDPISGHVSLFWYQQALGQGPEFLTYFQNEAQLDKSGLPSDRFFAERPEGSVSTLKIQRTQQEDSAVYLCASSPYRTSGNSYNEQFFGPGTRLTVL.